The 23 T cell receptor beta chains below were found in one sample sequenced in a study of blood T cell repertoires in COVID-19. Clones were read by immunoSEQ multiplex PCR, and TCRdb kept only the in-frame ones, dropping some. The sample comprises under 200,000 clones, about 86% of which are singletons, and roughly 7% rests with the top ten. The sample comprised peripheral blood. The receptors were sampled from a man aged 50 to 60 with active or convalescent COVID-19.

This rearrangement joins TRBV7-2 to TRBJ2-7, with no clear D. This CDR3 region has 13 residues. V lost 3 bases to trimming and J lost 1 base, with 7 bases between them. The germline gives CDR1 SGHTA, CDR2 FQGNSA. The CDR3 DNA follows: TGTGCCAGCAGCTTTTCCCATTCCTACGAGCAGTACTTC. It specifies CASSFSHSYEQYF.

This clone came up a few times. The chain couples TRBV4-3 to TRBJ2-2; tentative D call: TRBD2 (5 bases). Between the trimmed V and J ends, which lost 0 bases and 0 bases, there was a span of 5 bases. The CDR3 loop spans 15 amino acids. The germline CDR1 and CDR2 sequences are LGHNA and YSLEER. CDR3 nucleotide sequence: TGCGCCAGCAGCCAAGAGGGAGCGAACACCGGGGAGCTGTTTTTT. Translating it yields CASSQEGANTGELFF.

The chain recombines TRBV19 with TRBJ1-3, with unresolved D. This CDR3 spans 17 amino acids. Germline CDR1 LNHDA, CDR2 SQIVND (reference sequence). The V gene lost 4 bases and the J gene lost 0 bases, with 16 bases spanning the gap. For the CDR3, the DNA is TGTGCCAGTAGTAGGAGAGGGATGGAACACTCTGGAAACACCATATATTTT. Protein product: CASSRRGMEHSGNTIYF.

The genes are TRBV7-2 and TRBJ2-3; 11 nucleotides match TRBD2. V lost 3 bases, J lost 4 bases, and 6 bases stayed unmatched. Germline loops: CDR1 SGHTA, CDR2 FQGNSA. The CDR3 covers 16 residues. Here the CDR3 DNA reads TGTGCCAGCAGCTTTACTAGCGGGAGCGGCCCAGATACGCAGTATTTT. Its protein product is CASSFTSGSGPDTQYF.

V is TRBV23-1 and J is TRBJ2-1, with a weak D call TRBD2 (7 bases). TRBV23-1 is filed as an ORF, its function uncertain. The CDR3 runs to 14 residues. Trimming left V 3 bases short and J 7 bases short, with 13 bases between. This CDR3 reads CASSHRGARNEQFF. In DNA, the CDR3 is TGCGCCAGCAGTCATCGGGGGGCGAGGAATGAGCAGTTCTTC.

The chain has TRBV2 and TRBJ1-6; D is uncertain. V was shortened by 5 bases and J by 5 bases, with 4 bases between the two germline ends. The CDR3 is made up of 12 amino acids. Germline loops: CDR1 SNHLY, CDR2 FYNNEI. CDR3 bases: TGTGCCAGCAGTCCCAATAATTCACCCCTCCACTTT. As protein: CASSPNNSPLHF.

J is TRBJ2-1 and V is TRBV27; D not resolved. V lost 2 bases and J lost 7, with 6 bases in between. This CDR3 region has 12 residues. CDR1 and CDR2 (germline): MNHEY, SMNVEV (reference sequence). The CDR3 protein is CASSLVGNEQFF. The CDR3 region has the DNA TGTGCCAGCAGTTTAGTCGGGAATGAGCAGTTCTTC.

The genes are TRBV6-5 and TRBJ1-6, with a tentative D call TRBD1 (5 bases). CDR3 size: 15 residues. CDR1 is MNHEY, CDR2 SVGAGI, per germline. V was trimmed by 6 bases and J by 8 bases, leaving 17 bases between them. The CDR3 nucleotides read TGTGCCAGCAGCCCACCTCAGGGAAGACATTCACCCCTCCACTTT. Its translation: CASSPPQGRHSPLHF.

The chain joins TRBV7-2 to TRBJ1-4; D is unresolved. Trimming stripped 6 bases from V and 8 bases from J, with 10 bases between. The germline CDR1 and CDR2 sequences are SGHTA and FQGNSA. This CDR3 region has 12 residues. The CDR3: CASRSAAEKLFF. As DNA, the CDR3 is TGTGCCAGCAGATCTGCAGCGGAAAAACTGTTTTTT.

Regarding this clone: Other nucleotide sequences in the sample specify the same CDR3. This chain links TRBV19 with TRBJ2-7, with a weak D call TRBD1 (6 bases). Germline V gene sequence: CDR1 LNHDA, CDR2 SQIVND (reference sequence). The CDR3 runs 14 residues. Trimming pared 3 bases from V and 1 base from J, leaving 10 bases between. The CDR3 spells CASSISRGSYEQYF. The CDR3 nucleotides read TGTGCCAGTAGTATCTCCAGGGGTTCCTACGAGCAGTACTTC.

V gene TRBV29-1 combines with J gene TRBJ2-3; 8 bases agree with TRBD2. The CDR3 has 15 residues. V lost 2 bases to trimming and J lost 2 bases; unmatched junction nucleotides: 6. Looked up from germline, CDR1 is SQVTM and CDR2 is ANQGSEA. The CDR3 sequence is CSVEPRGAFTDTQYF. For the CDR3, the DNA is TGCAGCGTTGAACCGCGGGGGGCCTTCACAGATACGCAGTATTTT.

The chain combines TRBV27 with TRBJ2-7; no clear D gene. Trimming removed 4 bases from V and 2 bases from J, with 15 bases in between. CDR3 length equals 15 residues. Germline V gene sequence: CDR1 MNHEY, CDR2 SMNVEV (reference sequence). The CDR3 loop reads CASSSPPDKTYEQYF. The CDR3 coding sequence is TGTGCCAGCAGTTCCCCCCCCGACAAAACCTACGAGCAGTACTTC.

The J gene is TRBJ1-5, the V gene TRBV2; unclear D gene. This CDR3 comprises 14 residues. CDR1 is SNHLY and CDR2 is FYNNEI in the germline V gene. V lost 6 bases to trimming and J lost 6 bases, with 15 bases between them. The DNA of the CDR3 is TGTGCCAGCAGAGGAGCTCGGTTGGCTCAGCCCCAGCATTTT. Amino acids: CASRGARLAQPQHF.

The chain is built from TRBV28 and TRBJ1-2, with 7 bases fitting TRBD1. CDR1 and CDR2 (germline): MDHEN, SYDVKM. V trimming: 2 bases; J trimming: 5 bases; junction bases outside the gene matches: 5. The CDR3 is 14 amino acids. CDR3 DNA sequence: TGTGCCAGCAGTTTAGGGGCAGGGGGATATGGCTACACCTTC. Translated, it gives CASSLGAGGYGYTF.

The CDR3 nucleotides read TGTGCCACCAGTGACCCTCTAGCCCCTCGGGTCAATGAGCAGTTCTTC. Translating gives CATSDPLAPRVNEQFF. The chain is built from TRBV24-1 and TRBJ2-1, with a weak D call TRBD2 (5 bases). With 4 bases removed from V and 6 bases from J, the gap between germline ends came to 18 bases. The CDR3 loop spans 16 amino acids. Germline values: CDR1 KGHDR, CDR2 SFDVKD.

This sequence joins TRBV9 and TRBJ1-2; D gene ambiguous. With 1 base removed from V and 4 bases from J, the gap between germline ends came to 5 bases. Germline-derived CDR1 and CDR2 are SGDLS and YYNGEE. The CDR3 has 12 residues. CDR3 coding DNA: TGTGCCAGCAGCGTAAACAGCTATGGCTACACCTTC. Its translation is CASSVNSYGYTF.

The chain links TRBV9 to TRBJ2-2; the D is unclear. CDR3 size: 13 residues. V was shortened by 1 base and J by 1 base, with 2 bases between the two germline ends. Germline assignment: CDR1 SGDLS and CDR2 YYNGEE. CDR3 protein: CASSVQNTGELFF. CDR3 DNA sequence: TGTGCCAGCAGCGTACAGAACACCGGGGAGCTGTTTTTT.

The gene calls are TRBV5-1 and TRBJ2-2; a weak D match, TRBD1 (6 bases). Germline V lookup: CDR1 SGHRS, CDR2 YFSETQ. CDR3 length: 14 amino acids. V shed 3 bases and J shed 5 bases, with 11 bases lying between them. The CDR3 region is CASSSGTGTGELFF. The CDR3 DNA sequence: TGCGCCAGCAGCTCAGGCACAGGGACCGGGGAGCTGTTTTTT.

The chain is built from TRBV19 and TRBJ2-4; possibly TRBD2 for D (6 bases). V shed 1 base and J shed 4 bases, with 8 bases lying between them. CDR1 and CDR2 (germline): LNHDA, SQIVND (reference sequence). This CDR3 contains 14 residues. The CDR3 region is CASSIVGGKNIQYF. The CDR3 DNA is TGTGCCAGTAGTATAGTTGGGGGGAAAAACATTCAGTACTTC.

The J gene is TRBJ1-5, the V gene TRBV7-2, with 8 bases identical to TRBD1. CDR3 length: 15 amino acids. The V gene's germline CDR1 is SGHTA and CDR2 FQGNSA. V gave up 5 bases and J gave up 4 bases; unmatched junction bases: 7. DNA of the CDR3: TGTGCCAGCAGCCCACGACAGGGGACAAATCAGCCCCAGCATTTT. It codes for CASSPRQGTNQPQHF.

The J gene is TRBJ2-1, the V gene TRBV28, with D maybe TRBD2 (6 bases). The V gene's germline CDR1 is MDHEN and CDR2 SYDVKM. CDR3 length: 11 amino acids. V gave up 8 bases and J gave up 5 bases, with 7 bases separating them. CDR3: CASQRDNEQFF. DNA for the CDR3: TGTGCCAGCCAGCGGGACAATGAGCAGTTCTTC. The variable domain in full, with the rest retrieved from reference TRBV28 and TRBJ2-1, is DVKVTQSSRYLVKRTGEKVFLECVQDMDHENMFWYRQDPGLGLRLIYFSYDVKMKEKGDIPEGYSVSREKKERFSLILESASTNQTSMYLCASQRDNEQFFGPGTRLTVL.

V gene TRBV24-1 combines with J gene TRBJ2-2, with TRBD2 matching 10 bases. There are 18 residues in the CDR3. Germline CDR1 KGHDR, CDR2 SFDVKD. With 4 bases clipped from V and 0 bases from J, the junction kept 7 bases outside the gene matches. CDR3 nucleotide sequence: TGTGCCACCAGTGAAACCCTAGCGGGAGTATCGAACACCGGGGAGCTGTTTTTT. It yields the protein CATSETLAGVSNTGELFF.

This chain uses TRBV4-3 with TRBJ1-5; 9 bases are a match to TRBD1. Germline-derived CDR1 and CDR2 are LGHNA and YSLEER. This CDR3 spans 17 amino acids. With V trimmed by 0 bases and J by 4 bases, 7 bases remained unmatched. The CDR3 DNA reads as TGCGCCAGCAGCCAAGATCTCGGGACAGGGTGGAATCAGCCCCAGCATTTT. Its protein is CASSQDLGTGWNQPQHF.